This T cell receptor beta chain derives from a study of Ad26.COV2.S vaccination and SARS-CoV-2 variants. CDR1 and CDR2 (germline): SGHTA, FQGNSA. The germline V and J ends were trimmed by 0 bases and 8 bases, with 13 bases remaining between them. This CDR3 comprises 14 residues. Indicated treatment: around 19 received Ad26.COV2.S at low or high dose, single or two shots; roughly five received placebo; per-sample allocation not given. Samples came from day 63 after the first vaccine or placebo injection. The method was immunoSEQ multiplex PCR; TCRdb's version includes in-frame clones alone and lacks a portion of them. The table lists around 250,000 clones, 70% to 90% of them singletons.

This clonotype was obtained from a person between 18 and 65 years old who received the Ad26.COV2.S COVID-19 vaccine or a placebo. The rearrangement joins TRBV7-2 to TRBJ1-2, with D possibly being TRBD1 (6 bases). The sequenced sample was peripheral blood, obtained in a trial of Ad26.COV2.S vaccine versus placebo. The CDR3 DNA is TGTGCCAGCAGCTTAGCTACGGGGGCGGGAGGCTACACCTTC. Protein product: CASSLATGAGGYTF. Variable domain in full (rest from reference TRBV7-2 and TRBJ1-2): GAGVSQSPSNKVTEKGKDVELRCDPISGHTALYWYRQSLGQGLEFLIYFQGNSAPDKSGLPSDRFSAERTGGSVSTLTIQRTQQEDSAVYLCASSLATGAGGYTFGSGTRLTVV.